This T cell receptor beta chain was identified in a study of T cell repertoires in cytomegalovirus infection. Regarding the study as a whole: Cumulative public TCR beta family frequency identified carriers of CMV plus the relevant HLA. Dominant in the ex vivo response were TCR beta clonotypes restricted by HLA-C and specific for CMV.

The CDR3 has 16 residues. Germline trimming cut 4 bases from V and 4 bases from J; bases unmatched to any gene: 12. Germline V gives CDR1 MNHGY, CDR2 SAAAGT. Worth noting for this clonotype: What it binds is unknown.

MiXCR, applied by TCRdb to the reads, yields one record per CDR3 protein. The repertoire holds 290,000 or so distinct CDR3 sequences, with roughly 25% as singletons. This receptor was identified in a human donor in good health (CMV status not recorded). Some clones in this sample may be carry-over from other donors' samples. This sequence joins TRBV6-8 and TRBJ2-7, with 8 bases fitting TRBD2. The sample taken for sequencing was PBMCs. The CDR3 DNA follows: TGTGCCAGCAGTTCCGACCGAGCGGGAGCTCTTTACGAGCAGTACTTC. This gives the protein CASSSDRAGALYEQYF.